These T cell receptor beta chains were read from a single sample in a study of T cells in Graves' hyperthyroidism and ophthalmopathy. One entry per CDR3 protein, called by TCRdb with MiXCR from the multiplex PCR reads. The profile shows hundreds of thousands of distinct CDR3 sequences, 11% to 15% of them singletons. The sample consisted of blood. Source of these receptors: a man aged 45-65 years with Graves' ophthalmopathy. The CDR3 runs from the conserved cysteine through the conserved F or W. Each record gives: CDR3 length, J gene, D gene, V gene, clone size, CDR3 DNA, CDR3 protein. The D gene is left open where the match is weak. Size values are once, few and many counts, or a class for expanded clones, and some rows have none.

15	TRBJ1-5	NA	TRBV5-6	few	TGTGCCAGCAGCTTGGCCATGTCCGCGAATCAGCCCCAGCATTTT	CASSLAMSANQPQHF
12	TRBJ2-3	TRBD1	TRBV7-9	NA	TGTGCCAGCAGCCAACAGGGGGGTACGCAGTATTTT	CASSQQGGTQYF
14	TRBJ1-6	NA	TRBV2	few	TGTGTCAGCAGTCGTCAGTTATATAATTCACCCCTCCACTTT	CVSSRQLYNSPLHF
14	TRBJ2-7	NA	TRBV2	many	TGTGCCAGCAGGGCTCGGGCGAAAGTCCCCGAGCAGTACTTC	CASRARAKVPEQYF
12	TRBJ2-7	NA	TRBV7-8	many	TGTGCCAGCAGCTTATTAGTCTACGAGCAGTACTTC	CASSLLVYEQYF
17	TRBJ2-2	NA	TRBV27	many	TGTGCCAGCAGTAAACCCAAGCTCCTCGCGAACACCGGGGAGCTGTTTTTT	CASSKPKLLANTGELFF
17	TRBJ2-6	TRBD1	TRBV5-1	few	TGCGCCAGCAGCTTTACAGGGGACCTCTCTGGGGCCAACGTCCTGACTTTC	CASSFTGDLSGANVLTF
15	TRBJ2-7	TRBD2	TRBV18	many	TGTGCCAGCTCACCGAGATCTAGCGGGAACTACGAGCAGTACTTC	CASSPRSSGNYEQYF
15	TRBJ2-3	TRBD1	TRBV9	few	TGTGCCAGCAGCGCACAGGGGGTTCATCCAGATACGCAGTATTTT	CASSAQGVHPDTQYF
12	TRBJ2-5	TRBD1	TRBV29-1	few	TGCAGCGTTAGACAGGGGCAAGAGACCCAGTACTTC	CSVRQGQETQYF
13	TRBJ2-7	NA	TRBV24-1	many	TGTGCCACCAGTGATTCGACAGACTACGAGCAGTACTTC	CATSDSTDYEQYF
14	TRBJ2-3	NA	TRBV27	many	TGTGCCAGCAGTTCTTTCAGGGGAACAGATACGCAGTATTTT	CASSSFRGTDTQYF
16	TRBJ2-1	NA	TRBV27	many	TGTGCCAGCAGTCCCTCCCTTAGGCAGGTTCTAAATGAGCAGTTCTTC	CASSPSLRQVLNEQFF
14	TRBJ1-2	TRBD1	TRBV27	NA	TGTGCCAGCAGTCACCGCGACAGGGTCTATGGCTACACCTTC	CASSHRDRVYGYTF
17	TRBJ1-1	TRBD1	TRBV27	many	TGTGCCAGCAGTCCAGAAAGGACAGGTCTGAGGACCACTGAAGCTTTCTTT	CASSPERTGLRTTEAFF
11	TRBJ1-1	NA	TRBV30	NA	TGTGCCTGGACGGCAGGGTCCGAAGCTTTCTTT	CAWTAGSEAFF
15	TRBJ2-4	TRBD2	TRBV4-1	NA	TGCGCCAGCAGCCAAGAAGCCGGGACTAGAAACATTCAGTACTTC	CASSQEAGTRNIQYF
18	TRBJ2-1	TRBD2	TRBV27	NA	TGTGCCAGCAGTCTACGAGGACTAGCGGGAGGCGACTACAATGAGCAGTTCTTC	CASSLRGLAGGDYNEQFF
20	TRBJ2-2	TRBD1	TRBV6-2/TRBV6-3	many	TGTGCCAGCACCCGGCGGTGGGCCCCGGGACAGGGATCGGGCACCGGGGAGCTGTTTTTT	CASTRRWAPGQGSGTGELFF
15	TRBJ1-1	NA	TRBV12-3/TRBV12-4	NA	TGTGCCAGCAGTTTGGGTGGATCGCCTAACACTGAAGCTTTCTTT	CASSLGGSPNTEAFF
15	TRBJ2-1	TRBD1	TRBV9	NA	TGTGCCAGCAGCATACAGGGGGCTCGTGGTAATGAGCAGTTCTTC	CASSIQGARGNEQFF
11	TRBJ1-2	NA	TRBV30	NA	TGTGCCTGGAGTGGGGGGAATGGCTACACCTTC	CAWSGGNGYTF
12	TRBJ2-7	TRBD2	TRBV29-1	NA	TGCAGCGGGGGGGGGGGGTCCTACGAGCAGTACTTC	CSGGGGSYEQYF
15	TRBJ2-4	NA	TRBV19	few	TGTGCCAGTAGTATTGGGGGGATAGCCAAAAACATTCAGTACTTC	CASSIGGIAKNIQYF
16	TRBJ2-7	NA	TRBV20-1	many	TGCAGTGCTATAGAGGGGGTGCGGGAGTTTGGCTACGAGCAGTACTTC	CSAIEGVREFGYEQYF
16	TRBJ1-4	NA	TRBV24-1	many	TGTGCCACCAGTGATTTGCTTAGGCCAACTAATGAAAAACTGTTTTTT	CATSDLLRPTNEKLFF